This T cell receptor beta chain was recovered during a study of type 1 regulatory T cells. Study overall: This in vitro CD4 product, T-allo10, is enriched for Tr1 cells and alloantigen-specific.

Findings and caveats of the study: Compared with non-type 1 regulatory T cells, type 1 regulatory T cells showed a more restricted TCR repertoire.

TCRdb analysed the reads with MiXCR anew, one entry per CDR3 protein. Among under 75,000 distinct CDR3 sequences listed, less than 25% were seen once. The CDR3 runs 13 residues. Germline trimming cut 6 bases from V and 5 bases from J; bases unmatched to any gene: 6. The germline CDR1 and CDR2 sequences are SNHLY and FYNNEI. As regards this clonotype: Its target is not known.

The sequenced material came from cultured type 1 regulatory T (Tr1) cells, either the whole culture or a sorted fraction (not recorded which). This TCR was sampled from a human donor in good health. The chain employs TRBV2 and TRBJ2-5; 7 bases are shared with TRBD2. The CDR3 is CASSFMGGETQYF. The CDR3 DNA reads TGTGCCAGCAGCTTCATGGGAGGGGAGACCCAGTACTTC.